A single sample is the source of the 10 T cell receptor beta chains below, sequenced in a study of T cells after yellow fever vaccination. MiXCR, applied by TCRdb to the 5' RACE reads, yields one record per CDR3 protein. The sample lists about 160,000 distinct CDR3 sequences; approximately 6.7% were seen once. The sequencing used CD4+ T cells sorted from PBMCs, collected 5 days after the first yellow fever vaccination. The receptors were sampled from a man younger than 35 who received the YFV17D yellow fever vaccine.

This clonotype was counted at least ten times. The chain has TRBV7-6 and TRBJ2-5, with a possible D match to TRBD2 (6 bases). This CDR3 is 13 amino acids long. The germline V gene encodes CDR1 SGHVS and CDR2 FNYEAQ. V lost 5 bases and J lost 5, with 12 bases in between. CDR3 DNA: TGTGCCAGCAGCGGGGACTGGGGGGAGACCCAGTACTTC. This gives the protein CASSGDWGETQYF.

This clonotype showed up many times. The chain employs TRBV5-1 and TRBJ2-1, with D maybe TRBD2 (6 bases). Germline V gene data show CDR1 as SGHRS and CDR2 as YFSETQ. The CDR3 spans 14 residues. The germline V and J ends were trimmed by 2 bases and 9 bases, with 15 bases remaining between them. DNA for the CDR3: TGCGCCAGCAGCTTATTGAGGCGGGAAGGTGAGCAGTTCTTC. Its protein product is CASSLLRREGEQFF.

The V gene is TRBV12-3 or TRBV12-4, the J gene TRBJ1-2; D might be TRBD1 (6 bases). The CDR3 totals 13 residues. The germline V and J ends were trimmed by 3 bases and 4 bases, with 9 bases remaining between them. The CDR3 protein is CASSFRGGYGYTF. In nucleotides, the CDR3 is TGTGCCAGCAGTTTCAGGGGAGGCTATGGCTACACCTTC.

The genes are TRBV29-1 and TRBJ1-2, with D maybe TRBD1 (5 bases). Germline CDR1 and CDR2: SQVTM and ANQGSEA. This CDR3 comprises 12 residues. Trimming removed 3 bases at V and 4 bases at J, with 9 bases between. The CDR3 loop is CSVDVTAYGYTF. The DNA for the CDR3 is TGCAGCGTTGATGTGACAGCCTATGGCTACACCTTC.

CDR3 DNA: TGCAGTGCTAGAGGTGGTCCGGACAGGGGGAATCAGCCCCAGCATTTT. Its translation: CSARGGPDRGNQPQHF. The J gene is TRBJ1-5, the V gene TRBV20-1; 10 bases are a match to TRBD1. Germline V lookup: CDR1 DFQATT, CDR2 SNEGSKA (reference sequence). V shed 1 base and J 4 bases; nucleotides not matched to a gene: 7. The CDR3 is 16 residues long.

This clonotype was counted between two and nine times. CDR3 coding DNA: TGTGCCAGCAGTACCCCACAGGTCTACGAGCAGTACGTC. Amino acids: CASSTPQVYEQYV. The V call is TRBV28, the J call TRBJ2-7; the D gene is possibly TRBD1 (5 bases). The CDR3 extends over 13 amino acids. The ends were cut back, 5 bases at V and 3 bases at J, with 11 bases in the middle. Germline CDR1 MDHEN, CDR2 SYDVKM.

This clonotype was recorded many times. This chain links TRBV5-5 with TRBJ2-2; D gene ambiguous. The CDR3 runs 14 residues. Per the germline V gene, CDR1 is SGHKS and CDR2 is YYEKEE (reference sequence). V lost 4 bases to trimming and J lost 0 bases, with 7 bases between them. CDR3 in amino acids: CASSLQPNTGELFF. CDR3 DNA sequence: TGTGCCAGCAGCCTCCAGCCGAACACCGGGGAGCTGTTTTTT.

Turning to this clonotype: This may come from a read error, since a much larger clone is one base off. The chain is built from TRBV20-1 and TRBJ2-7; the D gene is possibly TRBD1 (5 bases). The CDR3 is 12 residues long. Germline V gene sequence: CDR1 DFQATT, CDR2 SNEGSKA (reference sequence). The V gene lost 6 bases and the J gene lost 3 bases, with 12 bases spanning the gap. CDR3 amino acids: CSATDSGYEQYF. The CDR3 DNA reads TGCAGTGCCACAGACAGTGGCTACGAGCAGTACTTC.

The chain recombines TRBV29-1 with TRBJ2-3; 8 nucleotides agree with TRBD2. Trimming cost V 6 bases and J 6 bases; bases outside gene matches: 11. Germline V lookup: CDR1 SQVTM, CDR2 ANQGSEA. CDR3 length equals 14 residues. The CDR3 DNA sequence: TGCAGCGTCCGACCCGGGGGGGTGCGGGATACGCAGTATTTT. Amino acids: CSVRPGGVRDTQYF.

In its sample, this clonotype was seen many times. J is TRBJ2-5 and V is TRBV5-1, with D hard to call. The V end lost 0 bases, the J end lost 3 bases, and 6 bases lay between the germline ends. The V gene's germline CDR1 is SGHRS and CDR2 YFSETQ. The CDR3 loop spans 13 amino acids. CDR3 amino acids: CASSLAAEETQYF. The CDR3 nucleotides read TGCGCCAGCAGCTTGGCCGCGGAAGAGACCCAGTACTTC. Full variable domain (outside the CDR3, taken from reference TRBV5-1 and TRBJ2-5): KAGVTQTPRYLIKTRGQQVTLSCSPISGHRSVSWYQQTPGQGLQFLFEYFSETQRNKGNFPGRFSGRQFSNSRSEMNVSTLELGDSALYLCASSLAAEETQYFGPGTRLLVL.